The present TCR beta chain was sequenced within a study of CD8 T cells in ankylosing spondylitis. Study-wide results and limits: Ankylosing spondylitis blood appeared to be characterized by a TCR beta motif of 8 or 9 highly homologous variants. Significantly higher representation of disease-linked clones was reported for matched ankylosing spondylitis synovial fluid.

Trimming pared 0 bases from V and 2 bases from J, leaving 9 bases between. The CDR3 length is 14 residues. The germline V gene has CDR1 SGDLS and CDR2 YYNGEE. In its sample, this clonotype was seen many times. Antigen unknown. Quantitative molecular-barcoded 5'-RACE generated the TCR beta libraries. TCRdb used MiXCR to reprocess the 5' RACE reads, holding one entry per CDR3 protein. The table shows around 40,000 distinct CDR3 sequences, with 2.5% to 3% occurring only once. V gene TRBV9 combines with J gene TRBJ2-7; D unclear. The clonotype comes from a male donor with ankylosing spondylitis or in good health (not recorded which). Sequencing was carried out using blood, either unsorted or a sorted T cell fraction (not recorded which). The CDR3 DNA sequence: TGTGCCAGCAGCGTAGCTTCTGTGACCTACGAGCAGTACTTC. It encodes CASSVASVTYEQYF.